This T cell receptor (beta chain) was observed in a study of blood T cell repertoires in COVID-19. Study-wide context: Donors in the United States, Italy and Spain gave samples during acute or convalescent COVID-19. T cells, B-cell-depleted T cells, or PBMCs supplied cDNA or gDNA.

V was clipped by 4 bases and J by 6 bases; unmatched bases: 4. This CDR3 has 14 amino acids. Germline V CDR1 and CDR2: MGHRA, YSYEKL. Under the authors' procedure: Amplification with reference gene primers provided the estimates of nucleated cell counts. Data came from immunoSEQ multiplex PCR; TCRdb stores just in-frame clones and leaves some out. That table furnishes V, J and clone size, whereas the DNA furnished D and trimming. The top ten hold around 5% of the sample, which has fewer than 250,000 clones, approximately 85% seen once. The sequence came from a woman between 65 and 79 years old with acute or convalescent COVID-19. The sequenced sample consisted of peripheral blood. The gene calls are TRBV4-1 and TRBJ1-5; 9 bases align to TRBD1. The CDR3 loop is CASSLGDRVQPQHF. The CDR3 region has the DNA TGCGCCAGCAGCCTCGGGGACAGGGTTCAGCCCCAGCATTTT.